These 21 T cell receptor beta chains were sequenced from one sample in a study of neoadjuvant nivolumab and ipilimumab in lung cancer. This table comes from immunoSEQ multiplex PCR, and its TCRdb copy is limited to in-frame clones, with some not included. The data show approximately 30,000 clones, around nine tenths seen once. The material sequenced was peripheral blood, taken after neoadjuvant nivolumab, alone or with ipilimumab, at or shortly before surgery. The receptors derive from an adult with non-small cell lung cancer.

The CDR3 DNA sequence: TGTGCCAGCAAGAAAGGGATGGAAGGGACTGAAGCTTTCTTT. This sequence encodes CASKKGMEGTEAFF. The chain combines TRBV7-2 with TRBJ1-1; D gene uncertain. V was clipped by 7 bases and J by 5 bases, with 17 bases between them. Germline CDR1 is SGHTA and CDR2 is FQGNSA. The CDR3 is 14 amino acids.

The V call is TRBV5-6, the J call TRBJ1-1, with 9 bases that match TRBD1. The germline CDR1 and CDR2 sequences are SGHDT and YYEEEE. J gave up 2 bases and V 5 bases, and 7 bases lay outside the gene matches. CDR3 length: 15 amino acids. The CDR3 reads CASRDRGGINTEAFF. The CDR3 region has the DNA TGTGCCAGCAGAGACAGGGGGGGAATAAACACTGAAGCTTTCTTT.

This clone appeared a single time. The V and J genes are TRBV5-1 and TRBJ2-2; D not resolved. The CDR3 runs to 14 residues. Germline loops: CDR1 SGHRS, CDR2 YFSETQ. Trimming cost V 5 bases and J 4 bases, with 12 bases left between them. Written as DNA, the CDR3 is TGCGCCAGCAGACCGGACGGGTCCACCGGGGAGCTGTTTTTT. Amino acid sequence: CASRPDGSTGELFF.

DNA of the CDR3: TGTGCCAGCAAGAAGACGGCAGGGGTAGTCTACACCTTC. Translation: CASKKTAGVVYTF. The chain employs TRBV2 and TRBJ1-2, with D possibly TRBD1 on 6 matching bases. The CDR3 consists of 13 residues. The germline V gene has CDR1 SNHLY and CDR2 FYNNEI. V gave up 7 bases and J gave up 10 bases, with 19 bases separating them.

This chain connects TRBV29-1 to TRBJ2-3; 10 nucleotides line up with TRBD1. The CDR3 length is 14 residues. The V segment lost 1 base and the J segment 4 bases; nucleotides outside the gene matches: 2. Germline CDR1 is SQVTM and CDR2 is ANQGSEA. The CDR3 coding sequence is TGCAGCGTTGAAGGACAGGGGGCAGCAGATACGCAGTATTTT. As protein: CSVEGQGAADTQYF.

V gene TRBV11-3 combines with J gene TRBJ2-3; 9 nucleotides agree with TRBD1. Germline V gene sequence: CDR1 SGHNT, CDR2 YENEEA. This CDR3 has 12 amino acids. The J segment lost 14 bases and the V segment lost 5 bases, leaving 8 bases of the junction unmatched. This CDR3 is CASSHGTGSMYF. CDR3 bases: TGTGCCAGCAGCCACGGGACAGGGAGTATGTATTTT.

V and J are TRBV7-6 and TRBJ1-3; D gene ambiguous. The CDR3 has 16 residues. Germline loops: CDR1 SGHVS, CDR2 FNYEAQ. The V end was cut by 5 bases, the J end by 0 bases, with 14 bases between. CDR3 sequence (DNA): TGTGCCAGCAGCCGAATTATCGGGGACTCTGGAAACACCATATATTTT. It codes for CASSRIIGDSGNTIYF.

The chain is built from TRBV6-5 and TRBJ1-1; D may be TRBD1 (6 bases). Between the trimmed V and J ends, which lost 7 bases and 1 base, there was a span of 13 bases. CDR1 and CDR2 from the germline V gene are MNHEY and SVGAGI. This CDR3 has 14 amino acids. The CDR3: CASTLDRRNTEAFF. The DNA for the CDR3 is TGTGCCAGCACGCTAGACAGGCGGAACACTGAAGCTTTCTTT.

The V gene is TRBV27, the J gene TRBJ2-2; D unclear. Germline CDR1 is MNHEY and CDR2 is SMNVEV (reference sequence). Trimming cost V 5 bases and J 7 bases, with 11 bases left between them. The CDR3 contains 13 residues. DNA of the CDR3: TGTGCCAGCAGTATACAGATGATCGGGGAGCTGTTTTTT. This codes for CASSIQMIGELFF.

V is TRBV5-6 and J is TRBJ1-1, with 12 nucleotides matching TRBD1. The J segment lost 4 bases and the V segment lost 7 bases, leaving 14 bases of the junction unmatched. CDR3 length: 17 residues. Germline CDR1 reads SGHDT; CDR2 reads YYEEEE. The chain's CDR3 is CASHPRDRGRAGTEAFF. CDR3 in DNA: TGTGCCAGCCATCCCCGGGACAGGGGGCGCGCAGGCACTGAAGCTTTCTTT.

There are a few counts of this clone. The chain combines TRBV4-1 with TRBJ2-2; D remains ambiguous. The V end was cut by 1 base, the J end by 3 bases, with 15 bases between. Germline lookup yields CDR1 MGHRA and CDR2 YSYEKL. The CDR3 spans 17 residues. CDR3: CASSQVDMGFYTGELFF. CDR3 bases: TGCGCCAGCAGCCAAGTCGACATGGGGTTTTACACCGGGGAGCTGTTTTTT.

The chain is built from TRBV5-1 and TRBJ1-1; D possibly corresponds to TRBD1 (5 bases). The CDR3 extends over 15 amino acids. The germline V and J ends were trimmed by 0 bases and 2 bases, with 11 bases remaining between them. Per germline, CDR1 SGHRS and CDR2 YFSETQ. CDR3 coding DNA: TGCGCCAGCAGCTTGGAGGGCAGGGATAACACTGAAGCTTTCTTT. Its protein is CASSLEGRDNTEAFF.

The rearrangement links TRBV6-1 to TRBJ1-1; 12 bases are a match to TRBD1. CDR1 MNHNS and CDR2 SASEGT come from the germline V gene. The CDR3 totals 14 residues. J was trimmed by 5 bases and V by 5 bases; bases with no gene match: 3. The CDR3 bases are TGTGCCAGCAGTCGGGACAGGGGGCGGACTGAAGCTTTCTTT. Protein product: CASSRDRGRTEAFF.

The CDR3 region has the DNA TGTGCCAGCAGTGAGGGGCGGACCGGGGAGCTGTTTTTT. Amino acids: CASSEGRTGELFF. The genes are TRBV2 and TRBJ2-2; maybe TRBD1 (5 bases). The CDR3 is made up of 13 amino acids. Germline V gene lookup returns CDR1 SNHLY and CDR2 FYNNEI. V shed 3 bases and J shed 5 bases, with 7 bases lying between them.

The CDR3, as DNA: TGTGCCAGTAGACTACAGGGGGCGCCCACTGAAGCTTTCTTT. Protein: CASRLQGAPTEAFF. The V gene is TRBV19, the J gene TRBJ1-1, with 9 bases that match TRBD1. CDR1 is LNHDA and CDR2 is SQIVND in the germline V gene (reference sequence). Trimming cost V 6 bases and J 4 bases; bases outside gene matches: 6. The CDR3 extends over 14 amino acids.

The V and J genes are TRBV10-2 and TRBJ2-3; 7 positions match TRBD1. The CDR3 has 14 residues. Trimming at V came to 7 bases and at J to 3 bases, leaving 7 bases not matched to a gene. The germline V gene has CDR1 WSHSY and CDR2 SAAADI. The CDR3, as DNA: TGCGCCAGCAAACAGGGGATCTTAACAGATACGCAGTATTTT. Translated, it gives CASKQGILTDTQYF.

This clone was counted a few times. This sequence joins TRBV10-2 and TRBJ1-5; D perhaps matches TRBD1 (6 bases). The germline gives CDR1 WSHSY, CDR2 SAAADI. V lost 3 bases and J lost 7, with 10 bases in between. The CDR3 contains 13 residues. The CDR3 region is CASSDQGPQPQHF. DNA of the CDR3: TGCGCCAGCAGTGATCAGGGGCCCCAGCCCCAGCATTTT.

This CDR3 reads CASRLGTGRNYEQYF. DNA of the CDR3: TGTGCCAGCAGGCTCGGGACAGGGAGAAACTACGAGCAGTACTTC. The chain carries TRBV28 and TRBJ2-7; 9 bases fit TRBD1. Germline-derived CDR1 and CDR2 are MDHEN and SYDVKM. The CDR3 loop spans 15 amino acids. V was pared by 6 bases and J by 3 bases, with 9 bases of the junction left unmatched. Combining the CDR3 with reference TRBV28 and TRBJ2-7 gives the whole variable domain DVKVTQSSRYLVKRTGEKVFLECVQDMDHENMFWYRQDPGLGLRLIYFSYDVKMKEKGDIPEGYSVSREKKERFSLILESASTNQTSMYLCASRLGTGRNYEQYFGPGTRLTVT.

This chain links TRBV15 with TRBJ2-5; D unclear. V was clipped by 1 base and J by 5 bases, with 11 bases between them. The CDR3 spans 14 residues. Germline V gene lookup returns CDR1 LNHNV and CDR2 YYDKDF (reference sequence). The chain's CDR3 is CATSRGLVPETQYF. The CDR3, as DNA: TGTGCCACCAGCAGAGGATTAGTCCCCGAGACCCAGTACTTC.

The gene calls are TRBV6-1 and TRBJ1-1; TRBD1 matches at 9 bases. Per the germline V gene, CDR1 is MNHNS and CDR2 is SASEGT. Trimming cost V 4 bases and J 7 bases; bases outside gene matches: 7. CDR3 length: 14 amino acids. Here the CDR3 DNA reads TGTGCCAGCAGTGCAACAGGGGGCTTCGGTGAAGCTTTCTTT. It yields the protein CASSATGGFGEAFF.

The chain has TRBV11-3 and TRBJ1-1, with a possible D match to TRBD1 (6 bases). CDR1 is SGHNT and CDR2 is YENEEA in the germline V gene. The CDR3 loop spans 15 amino acids. Trimming pared 5 bases from V and 1 base from J, leaving 14 bases between. CDR3 DNA sequence: TGTGCCAGCAGCCCGCCGGGGGCCCAGAACACTGAAGCTTTCTTT. This translates into CASSPPGAQNTEAFF.